A single sample is the source of the 27 T cell receptor beta chains below, sequenced in a study of naive and memory T cell subsets. Both TRBC1 and TRBC2 were covered by a beta constant-region primer of two equimolar oligonucleotides. TCRdb re-called the UMI-ligation and nested PCR reads with MiXCR, one entry per CDR3 protein. The table shows 77,000 or so distinct CDR3 sequences, with 13% occurring only once. Sequenced input: central memory CD4+ T cells from blood. Receptors originate from a human donor in good health.

This clonotype appeared a few times. CDR3 region: CASSQDRGSGTEAFF. As DNA, the CDR3 is TGTGCCAGCAGCCAAGACCGGGGGTCGGGGACTGAAGCTTTCTTT. This sequence joins TRBV14 and TRBJ1-1; possibly TRBD1 for D (5 bases). Per germline, CDR1 SGHDN and CDR2 FVKESK. Trimming removed 0 bases from V and 5 bases from J, with 13 bases in between. CDR3 size: 15 residues.

In its sample, this clonotype was seen once. The chain joins TRBV6-5 to TRBJ1-6; D possibly corresponds to TRBD1 (5 bases). CDR1 is MNHEY and CDR2 is SVGAGI in the germline V gene. With 1 base removed from V and 7 bases from J, the gap between germline ends came to 14 bases. The CDR3 runs 16 residues. This CDR3 is CASSYYGAPDNSPLHF. In DNA, the CDR3 is TGTGCCAGCAGTTACTACGGGGCGCCGGACAATTCACCCCTCCACTTT.

The chain uses TRBV6-2 or TRBV6-3 and TRBJ1-5, with D uncertain. Per germline, CDR1 MNHEY and CDR2 SVGEGT. The CDR3 has 15 amino acids. V gave up 3 bases and J gave up 2 bases, with 11 bases separating them. The CDR3 is CASSYTGQGNQPQHF. In nucleotides, the CDR3 is TGTGCCAGCAGTTATACCGGGCAGGGCAATCAGCCCCAGCATTTT.

This clonotype was seen more than once but under ten times. This chain uses TRBV7-2 with TRBJ2-4, with 9 bases that match TRBD2. Germline V CDR1 and CDR2: SGHTA, FQGNSA. The CDR3 length is 18 residues. Trimming at V came to 5 bases and at J to 1 base, leaving 12 bases not matched to a gene. In DNA, the CDR3 is TGTGCCAGCAGCGGTAGCGGGAGTGGTCTAGTTGCCAAAAACATTCAGTACTTC. Amino acids: CASSGSGSGLVAKNIQYF.

Only a few counts were recorded for this clonotype. This chain links TRBV27 with TRBJ2-3, with D tentatively TRBD2 (5 bases). Germline assignment: CDR1 MNHEY and CDR2 SMNVEV (reference sequence). CDR3 length: 17 residues. Trimming pared 6 bases from V and 2 bases from J, leaving 21 bases between. The CDR3 region is CASRKEGRLRFTDTQYF. The CDR3 region has the DNA TGTGCCAGCAGGAAAGAGGGCAGGTTGAGGTTCACAGATACGCAGTATTTT.

The chain has TRBV4-3 and TRBJ2-3; TRBD1 might be the D (6 bases). V lost 2 bases and J 1 base, leaving 13 bases between the germline ends. This CDR3 is 16 amino acids long. CDR1 LGHNA and CDR2 YSLEER come from the germline V gene. CDR3 loop: CASSQSQGRGTDTQYF. Written as DNA, the CDR3 is TGCGCCAGCAGCCAAAGCCAGGGGAGAGGCACAGATACGCAGTATTTT.

This clonotype has a handful of counts. The chain carries TRBV12-3 or TRBV12-4 and TRBJ2-5; D is uncertain. Trimming pared 1 base from V and 2 bases from J, leaving 8 bases between. The CDR3 sequence is 14 residues long. This CDR3 reads CASSLGTQQETQYF. The CDR3 DNA sequence: TGTGCCAGCAGTTTAGGGACCCAGCAAGAGACCCAGTACTTC.

The rearrangement joins TRBV28 to TRBJ1-5; 9 nucleotides line up with TRBD1. This CDR3 is built from 15 residues. Germline-derived CDR1 and CDR2 are MDHEN and SYDVKM. V was clipped by 5 bases and J by 6 bases; unmatched bases: 8. The CDR3 loop reads CASSSSGTGSQPQHF. CDR3 DNA: TGTGCCAGCAGTAGTTCTGGGACAGGGTCTCAGCCCCAGCATTTT.

As for this clonotype: The junction departs from the called germline gene at one end, perhaps through a read error. The chain couples TRBV6-2 or TRBV6-3 to TRBJ1-5; D is ambiguous. Germline-derived CDR1 and CDR2 are MNHEY and SVGEGT. This CDR3 comprises 15 residues. The CDR3 DNA follows: TGTACCAGCAGTTACAGCGGTGTGGTTGGGCAGCCCCAGCATTTT. The encoded protein is CTSSYSGVVGQPQHF.

This clonotype was observed many times. The chain combines TRBV6-2 or TRBV6-3 with TRBJ1-5; 7 bases match TRBD1. Trimming removed 2 bases from V and 3 bases from J; junction bases left unmatched: 13. CDR3 size: 18 residues. Germline V lookup: CDR1 MNHEY, CDR2 SVGEGT. CDR3 amino acids: CASSYDRIQGYNNQPQHF. Here the CDR3 DNA reads TGTGCCAGCAGTTACGACCGGATACAGGGGTACAACAATCAGCCCCAGCATTTT.

The CDR3 region has the DNA TGTGCCAGCAGCCCACAGGACAGGGGGATTACTGAAGCTTTCTTT. Translation: CASSPQDRGITEAFF. This chain links TRBV5-5 with TRBJ1-1, with 10 positions matching TRBD1. Germline CDR1 and CDR2: SGHKS and YYEKEE (reference sequence). V lost 4 bases to trimming and J lost 5 bases; unmatched junction nucleotides: 8. This CDR3 has 15 residues. Filled out from reference TRBV5-5 and TRBJ1-1, the complete variable domain reads DAGVTQSPTHLIKTRGQQVTLRCSPISGHKSVSWYQQVLGQGPQFIFQYYEKEERGRGNFPDRFSARQFPNYSSELNVNALLLGDSALYLCASSPQDRGITEAFFGQGTRLTVV.

This clonotype was detected a few times. The chain is built from TRBV12-3 or TRBV12-4 and TRBJ2-3, with 14 bases fitting TRBD2. This CDR3 has 17 residues. V lost 5 bases, J lost 4 bases, and 8 bases stayed unmatched. In nucleotides, the CDR3 is TGTGCCAGCAGTCCCGATCCGGGACTAGCGGGAGCAGATACGCAGTATTTT. Amino acid sequence: CASSPDPGLAGADTQYF.

The rearrangement links TRBV28 to TRBJ2-3; 9 bases are shared with TRBD1. V was pared by 6 bases and J by 6 bases, with 7 bases of the junction left unmatched. CDR1 is MDHEN and CDR2 is SYDVKM in the germline V gene. CDR3 length: 14 amino acids. CDR3 in amino acids: CASRVGTGRDTQYF. The CDR3 region has the DNA TGTGCCAGCAGGGTCGGGACAGGGCGGGATACGCAGTATTTT.

This clonotype was found a few times. V gene TRBV4-2 combines with J gene TRBJ2-7; no firm D call. V was trimmed by 2 bases and J by 0 bases, leaving 14 bases between them. CDR3 size: 16 residues. CDR1 is LGHNA, CDR2 YNFKEQ, per germline. CDR3 sequence: CASSQNPQPGSYEQYF. CDR3 bases: TGTGCCAGCAGCCAAAACCCTCAACCGGGCTCCTACGAGCAGTACTTC.

CDR3 nucleotide sequence: TGTGCCAGCCCTCCCTATGTGGCGGAATCCTACGAGCAGTACTTC. This sequence encodes CASPPYVAESYEQYF. The chain has TRBV5-5 and TRBJ2-7; D is ambiguous. Trimming took off 7 bases at V and 1 base at J, with 18 bases between the two ends. The CDR3 sequence is 15 residues long. Germline CDR1 SGHKS, CDR2 YYEKEE (reference sequence).

The chain joins TRBV2 to TRBJ2-1; D remains ambiguous. CDR1 and CDR2 (germline): SNHLY, FYNNEI. This CDR3 contains 13 residues. V was clipped by 1 base and J by 5 bases, with 6 bases between them. The CDR3 reads CASSEDRNNEQFF. The CDR3 region has the DNA TGTGCCAGCAGTGAAGACCGGAACAATGAGCAGTTCTTC.

CDR3 loop: CASSELSDGNQPQHF. The CDR3 nucleotides read TGTGCCAGCAGTGAGTTATCGGACGGAAATCAGCCCCAGCATTTT. V usage is TRBV2 and J usage is TRBJ1-5; no definite D call. The CDR3 length is 15 residues. Deletions cut 3 bases from V and 4 bases from J, with 13 bases between. Germline V gene lookup returns CDR1 SNHLY and CDR2 FYNNEI.

The chain uses TRBV27 and TRBJ2-7; 8 nucleotides match TRBD2. The ends lost 6 bases at V and 4 bases at J; junction bases unmatched: 5. CDR3 length: 13 residues. CDR1 is MNHEY and CDR2 is SMNVEV in the germline V gene (reference sequence). CDR3 in amino acids: CASSQGLGYEQYF. CDR3 DNA sequence: TGTGCCAGCAGCCAGGGACTAGGTTACGAGCAGTACTTC.

The gene calls are TRBV24-1 and TRBJ2-3; 7 nucleotides match TRBD1. V gave up 4 bases and J gave up 4 bases; unmatched junction bases: 10. The CDR3 is 16 amino acids. Germline V lookup: CDR1 KGHDR, CDR2 SFDVKD. The CDR3 region is CATSEQTGLGADTQYF. CDR3 in DNA: TGTGCCACCAGTGAACAGACAGGGCTCGGGGCAGATACGCAGTATTTT.

The chain joins TRBV29-1 to TRBJ2-1; the match to TRBD2 covers 8 bases. Germline loops: CDR1 SQVTM, CDR2 ANQGSEA. This CDR3 region has 15 residues. Germline trimming cut 5 bases from V and 9 bases from J; bases unmatched to any gene: 15. This CDR3 is CSVTSGTRPLGEQFF. The CDR3 coding sequence is TGCAGCGTTACCTCCGGGACTAGACCCCTCGGTGAGCAGTTCTTC.

There are a few counts of this clonotype. J is TRBJ2-7 and V is TRBV5-4; the match to TRBD2 covers 7 bases. The germline gives CDR1 SGHNT, CDR2 YYREEE (reference sequence). Trimming took 0 bases from V and 2 from J; bases not matched to a gene: 11. The CDR3 is 17 residues long. CDR3 sequence reads: CASSLGTRGGLTYEQYF. The CDR3 DNA sequence: TGTGCCAGCAGCTTGGGAACGAGGGGAGGGTTGACCTACGAGCAGTACTTC.

This clonotype turned up a few times. This chain uses TRBV7-9 with TRBJ2-3; D is perhaps TRBD2 (5 bases). The germline V gene encodes CDR1 SEHNR and CDR2 FQNEAQ (reference sequence). Between the trimmed V and J ends, which lost 5 bases and 4 bases, there was a span of 10 bases. The CDR3 contains 13 residues. CDR3 region: CASSPGVSDTQYF. The CDR3, as DNA: TGTGCCAGCAGCCCCGGGGTCTCAGATACGCAGTATTTT.

The table lists this clonotype with many counts. The V and J genes are TRBV6-1 and TRBJ1-1, with 9 bases that match TRBD1. The CDR3 has 13 amino acids. The germline gives CDR1 MNHNS, CDR2 SASEGT. The junction had 6 bases not matched to a gene; V was cut back by 6 bases and J by 7 bases. CDR3 DNA sequence: TGTGCCAGCAGCCTACAGGGGGCAAGTGAAGCTTTCTTT. This gives the protein CASSLQGASEAFF.

In DNA form, the CDR3 reads TGTGCCAGCAGTCGTCAGAACTCTGGAAACACCATATATTTT. Its protein product is CASSRQNSGNTIYF. The rearrangement links TRBV6-5 to TRBJ1-3; D gene ambiguous. The CDR3 extends over 14 amino acids. CDR1 MNHEY and CDR2 SVGAGI come from the germline V gene. With 5 bases removed from V and 0 bases from J, the gap between germline ends came to 8 bases.

The V call is TRBV29-1, the J call TRBJ2-5; TRBD2 matches 11 bases. Unmatched junction bases numbered 4, after V lost 1 base and J lost 3 bases. From germline, CDR1 is SQVTM and CDR2 ANQGSEA. This CDR3 is 15 amino acids long. The CDR3 DNA sequence: TGCAGCGTTGAAGGGGGACTAGCGGCCGAAGAGACCCAGTACTTC. It translates to CSVEGGLAAEETQYF.

This clonotype appeared a few times. The V gene is TRBV5-1, the J gene TRBJ2-6; maybe TRBD2 (5 bases). The germline V gene encodes CDR1 SGHRS and CDR2 YFSETQ. CDR3 length: 15 residues. V shed 2 bases and J shed 4 bases, with 10 bases lying between them. This CDR3 reads CASSFTSSGANVLTF. CDR3 DNA: TGCGCCAGCAGCTTTACTAGTTCCGGGGCCAACGTCCTGACTTTC. Filled out from reference TRBV5-1 and TRBJ2-6, the complete variable domain reads KAGVTQTPRYLIKTRGQQVTLSCSPISGHRSVSWYQQTPGQGLQFLFEYFSETQRNKGNFPGRFSGRQFSNSRSEMNVSTLELGDSALYLCASSFTSSGANVLTFGAGSRLTVL.

This clonotype was recorded a few times. The chain links TRBV5-1 to TRBJ2-1, with 10 bases lining up with TRBD1. Germline trimming cut 0 bases from V and 7 bases from J; bases unmatched to any gene: 1. Looked up from germline, CDR1 is SGHRS and CDR2 is YFSETQ. There are 14 residues in the CDR3. CDR3 sequence (DNA): TGCGCCAGCAGCTTGGGGACAGGGGGGAATGAGCAGTTCTTC. Its protein is CASSLGTGGNEQFF.